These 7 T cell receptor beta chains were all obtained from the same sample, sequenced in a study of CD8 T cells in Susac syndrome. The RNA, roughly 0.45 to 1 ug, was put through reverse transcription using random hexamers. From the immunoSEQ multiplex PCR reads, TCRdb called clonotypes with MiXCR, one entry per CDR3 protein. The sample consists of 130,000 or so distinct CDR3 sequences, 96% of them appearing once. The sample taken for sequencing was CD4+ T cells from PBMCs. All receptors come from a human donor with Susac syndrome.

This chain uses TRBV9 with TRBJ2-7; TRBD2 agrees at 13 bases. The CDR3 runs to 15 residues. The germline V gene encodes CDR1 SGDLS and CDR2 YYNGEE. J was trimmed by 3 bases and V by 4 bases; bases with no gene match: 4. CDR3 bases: TGTGCCAGCAGCTCCGGGACTAGCGGGATCTACGAGCAGTACTTC. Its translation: CASSSGTSGIYEQYF.

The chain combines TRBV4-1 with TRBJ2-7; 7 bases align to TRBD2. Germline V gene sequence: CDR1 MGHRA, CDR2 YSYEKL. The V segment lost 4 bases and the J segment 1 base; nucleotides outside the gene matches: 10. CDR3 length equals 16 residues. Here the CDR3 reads CASSPIGRGGSYEQYF. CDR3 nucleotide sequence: TGCGCCAGCAGCCCGATTGGGAGGGGAGGTTCCTACGAGCAGTACTTC.

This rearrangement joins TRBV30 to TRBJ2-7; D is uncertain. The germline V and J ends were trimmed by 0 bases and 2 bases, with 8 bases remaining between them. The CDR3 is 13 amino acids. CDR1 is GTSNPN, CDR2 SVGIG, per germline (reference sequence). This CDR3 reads CAWSVGRTYEQYF. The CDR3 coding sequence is TGTGCCTGGAGTGTGGGCCGTACCTACGAGCAGTACTTC.

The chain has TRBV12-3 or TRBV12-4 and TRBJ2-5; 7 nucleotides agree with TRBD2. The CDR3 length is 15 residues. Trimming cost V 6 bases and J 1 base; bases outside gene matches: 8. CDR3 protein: CASSPTGGLQETQYF. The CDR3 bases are TGTGCCAGCAGCCCGACGGGAGGTCTCCAAGAGACCCAGTACTTC.

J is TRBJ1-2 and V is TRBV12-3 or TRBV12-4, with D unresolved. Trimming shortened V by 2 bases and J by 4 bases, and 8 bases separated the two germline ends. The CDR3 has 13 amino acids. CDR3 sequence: CASSLTQLYGYTF. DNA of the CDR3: TGTGCCAGCAGTTTAACTCAACTCTATGGCTACACCTTC.

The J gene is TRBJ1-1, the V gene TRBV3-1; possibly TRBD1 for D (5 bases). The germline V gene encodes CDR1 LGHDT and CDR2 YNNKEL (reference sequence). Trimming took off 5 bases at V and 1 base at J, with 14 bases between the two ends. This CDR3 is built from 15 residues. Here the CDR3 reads CASSSSWGRNTEAFF. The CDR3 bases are TGTGCCAGCAGCTCTAGCTGGGGCCGGAACACTGAAGCTTTCTTT.

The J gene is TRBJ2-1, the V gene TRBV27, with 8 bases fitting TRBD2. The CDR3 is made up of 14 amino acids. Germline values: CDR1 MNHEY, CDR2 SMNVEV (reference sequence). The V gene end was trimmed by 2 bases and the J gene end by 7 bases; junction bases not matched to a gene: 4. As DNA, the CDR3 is TGTGCCAGCAGTTTAAGCGGGAGACAGAATGAGCAGTTCTTC. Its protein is CASSLSGRQNEQFF.